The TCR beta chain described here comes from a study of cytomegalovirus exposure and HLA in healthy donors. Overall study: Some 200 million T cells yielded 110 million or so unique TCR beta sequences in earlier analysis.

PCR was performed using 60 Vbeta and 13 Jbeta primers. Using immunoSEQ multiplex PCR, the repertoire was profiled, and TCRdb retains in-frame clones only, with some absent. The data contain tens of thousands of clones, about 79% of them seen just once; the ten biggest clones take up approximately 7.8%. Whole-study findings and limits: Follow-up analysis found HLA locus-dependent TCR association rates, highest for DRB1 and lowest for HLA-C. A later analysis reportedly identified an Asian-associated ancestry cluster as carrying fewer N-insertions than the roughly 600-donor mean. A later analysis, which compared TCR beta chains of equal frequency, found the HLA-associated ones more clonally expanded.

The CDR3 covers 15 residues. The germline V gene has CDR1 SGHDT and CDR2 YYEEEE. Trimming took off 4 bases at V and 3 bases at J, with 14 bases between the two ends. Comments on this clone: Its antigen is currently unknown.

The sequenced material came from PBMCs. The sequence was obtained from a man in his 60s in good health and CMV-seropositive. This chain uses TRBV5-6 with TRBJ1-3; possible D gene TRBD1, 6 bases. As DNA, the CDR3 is TGTGCCAGCAGCGGCAGGGGCACGAGTGGAAACACCATATATTTT. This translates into CASSGRGTSGNTIYF.